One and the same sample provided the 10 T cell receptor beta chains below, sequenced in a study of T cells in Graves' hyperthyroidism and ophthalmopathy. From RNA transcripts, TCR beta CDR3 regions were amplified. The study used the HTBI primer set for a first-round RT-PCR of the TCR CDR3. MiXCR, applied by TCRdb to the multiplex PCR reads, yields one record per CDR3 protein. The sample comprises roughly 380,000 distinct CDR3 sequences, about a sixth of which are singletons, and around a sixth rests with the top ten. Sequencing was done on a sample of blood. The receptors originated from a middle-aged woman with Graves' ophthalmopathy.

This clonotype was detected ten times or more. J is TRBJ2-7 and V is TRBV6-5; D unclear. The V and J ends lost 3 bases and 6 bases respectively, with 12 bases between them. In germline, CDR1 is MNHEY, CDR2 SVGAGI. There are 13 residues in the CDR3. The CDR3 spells CASSYDPMGEQYF. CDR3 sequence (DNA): TGTGCCAGCAGTTATGACCCGATGGGCGAGCAGTACTTC.

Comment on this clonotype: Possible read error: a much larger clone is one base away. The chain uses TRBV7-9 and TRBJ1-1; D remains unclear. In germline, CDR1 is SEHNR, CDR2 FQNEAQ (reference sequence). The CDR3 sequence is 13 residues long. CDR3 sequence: CVSSAALWTGAFF. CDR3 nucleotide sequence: TGTGTCAGCAGCGCGGCCCTCTGGACTGGAGCTTTCTTT.

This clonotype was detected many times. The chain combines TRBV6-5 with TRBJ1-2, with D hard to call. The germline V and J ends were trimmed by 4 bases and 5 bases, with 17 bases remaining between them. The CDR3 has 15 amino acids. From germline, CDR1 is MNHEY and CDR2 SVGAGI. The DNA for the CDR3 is TGTGCCAGCAGTTTGGAAGGGTTTGGGTTGTATGGCTACACCTTC. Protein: CASSLEGFGLYGYTF.

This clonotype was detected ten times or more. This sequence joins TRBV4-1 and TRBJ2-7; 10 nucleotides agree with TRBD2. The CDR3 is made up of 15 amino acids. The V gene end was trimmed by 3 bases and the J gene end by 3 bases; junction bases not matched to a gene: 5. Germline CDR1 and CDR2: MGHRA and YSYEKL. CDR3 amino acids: CASSQTSGLIYEQYF. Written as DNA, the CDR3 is TGCGCCAGCAGCCAGACTAGCGGGCTGATCTACGAGCAGTACTTC.

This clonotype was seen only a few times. CDR3 DNA sequence: TGTGCCTGGAGTGGTAACAGGGGTTCCTACGAGCAGTACTTC. Its translation is CAWSGNRGSYEQYF. The V and J genes are TRBV30 and TRBJ2-7, with TRBD1 identical over 7 bases. There are 14 residues in the CDR3. Germline CDR1 GTSNPN, CDR2 SVGIG (reference sequence). V was pared by 1 base and J by 1 base, with 4 bases of the junction left unmatched.

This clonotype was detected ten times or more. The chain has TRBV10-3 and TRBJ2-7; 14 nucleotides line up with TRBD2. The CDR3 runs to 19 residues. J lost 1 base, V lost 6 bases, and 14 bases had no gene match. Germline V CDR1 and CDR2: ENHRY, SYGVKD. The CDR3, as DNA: TGTGCCATCAGAGTAGATGGACTAGCGGGAGGCCTTCCTTCCTACGAGCAGTACTTC. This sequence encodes CAIRVDGLAGGLPSYEQYF.

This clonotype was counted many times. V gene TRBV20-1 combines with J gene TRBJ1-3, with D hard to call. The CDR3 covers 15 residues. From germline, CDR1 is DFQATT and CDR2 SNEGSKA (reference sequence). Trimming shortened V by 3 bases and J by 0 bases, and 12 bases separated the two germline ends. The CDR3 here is CSARPPRNSGNTIYF. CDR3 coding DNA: TGCAGTGCTAGGCCCCCGCGGAACTCTGGAAACACCATATATTTT.

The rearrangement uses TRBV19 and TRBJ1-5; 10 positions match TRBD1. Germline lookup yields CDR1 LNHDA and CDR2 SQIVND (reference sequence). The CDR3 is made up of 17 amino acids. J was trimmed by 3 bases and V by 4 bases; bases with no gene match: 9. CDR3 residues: CASSTTKGQGTNQPQHF. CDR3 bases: TGTGCCAGTAGTACGACCAAGGGACAGGGGACCAATCAGCCCCAGCATTTT.

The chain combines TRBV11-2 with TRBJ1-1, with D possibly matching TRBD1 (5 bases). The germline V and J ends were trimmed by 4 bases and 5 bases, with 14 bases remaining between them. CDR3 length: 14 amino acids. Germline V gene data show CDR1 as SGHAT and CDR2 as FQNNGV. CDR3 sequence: CASSYDRGETEAFF. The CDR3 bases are TGTGCCAGCAGCTACGACAGAGGGGAGACTGAAGCTTTCTTT.

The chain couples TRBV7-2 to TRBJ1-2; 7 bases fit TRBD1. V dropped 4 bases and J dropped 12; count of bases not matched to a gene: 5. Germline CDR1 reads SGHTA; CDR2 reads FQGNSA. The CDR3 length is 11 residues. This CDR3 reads CASSSGGRHTF. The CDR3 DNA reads TGTGCCAGCAGCTCAGGGGGGCGTCACACCTTC.